This entry lists 17 T cell receptor beta chains sequenced from one sample in a study of T cells in Graves' hyperthyroidism and ophthalmopathy (dated by TCRdb to the late 2010s). The receptor library was made with multiplex PCR. The listed sequencing device is Illumina HiSeq 2000. TCR beta CDR3 regions were amplified from RNA transcripts. A first-round RT-PCR of the TCR CDR3 used the HTBI primer set with the Qiagen OneStep RT-PCR kit. TCRdb itself trimmed the public reads at Q25 with fastp, ran MiXCR and retained productive beta chains. Every CDR3 protein is listed once, alongside the most common genes and DNA of its rows. Recorded for this sample are 640,000 or so distinct CDR3 sequences; 12% to 15% of them occurred a single time. Roughly 7.1% of the sample goes to the ten largest clones. The source material was blood. Every receptor here comes from a woman aged 18 to 35 with Graves' ophthalmopathy.

The chain employs TRBV7-9 and TRBJ1-5; 10 positions match TRBD1. Germline V gene data show CDR1 as SEHNR and CDR2 as FQNEAQ (reference sequence). Germline trimming cut 6 bases from V and 5 bases from J; bases unmatched to any gene: 7. The CDR3 length is 15 residues. CDR3 coding DNA: TGTGCCAGCAGATTTGGGACAGGGGTCCATCAGCCCCAGCATTTT. Translating gives CASRFGTGVHQPQHF.

In its sample, this clonotype was seen many times. Sequence at one end of the junction differs from germline and may be a read error. This rearrangement joins TRBV2 to TRBJ2-5; a possible D gene is TRBD1 (6 bases). Germline CDR1 is SNHLY and CDR2 is FYNNEI. The CDR3 length is 16 residues. CDR3 sequence reads: CASSEARTGYQETQYF. CDR3 nucleotides: TGTGCCAGCAGTGAAGCACGCACAGGGTACCAGGAGACCCAGTACTTC.

This clonotype has at least ten counts. The rearrangement uses TRBV11-2 and TRBJ2-7; the D is unclear. Germline CDR1 is SGHAT and CDR2 is FQNNGV. CDR3 length equals 14 residues. The V end was cut by 1 base, the J end by 3 bases, with 10 bases between. CDR3: CASSLATKYYEQYF. CDR3 nucleotide sequence: TGTGCCAGCAGCTTAGCGACCAAATACTACGAGCAGTACTTC.

This clonotype was recorded a few times. CDR3 DNA sequence: TGTGCCAGCAGCCCGGGGGGATGGGGGCGAAGCTCCTACAATGAGCAGTTCTTC. Residues: CASSPGGWGRSSYNEQFF. The chain has TRBV7-9 and TRBJ2-1; possible D gene TRBD2, 7 bases. From germline, CDR1 is SEHNR and CDR2 FQNEAQ (reference sequence). The germline V and J ends were trimmed by 5 bases and 0 bases, with 20 bases remaining between them. CDR3 length: 18 residues.

Ten or more counts support this clonotype. V usage is TRBV6-1 and J usage is TRBJ2-1; D is tentatively TRBD1 or TRBD2 (5 bases each). CDR1 MNHNS and CDR2 SASEGT come from the germline V gene. V dropped 5 bases and J dropped 3 bases, with 14 bases sitting between them. This CDR3 is 15 amino acids long. The CDR3 nucleotides are TGTGCCAGCAGTTCAGCCGGGACGATCTACAATGAGCAGTTCTTC. It yields the protein CASSSAGTIYNEQFF.

This clonotype was picked up many times. CDR3 in amino acids: CASRHRDGRQETQYF. CDR3 DNA sequence: TGTGCCAGCAGGCATCGGGACGGAAGACAAGAGACCCAGTACTTC. V gene TRBV2 combines with J gene TRBJ2-5, with D perhaps assigned TRBD1 or TRBD2 (5 bases each). Germline V gene sequence: CDR1 SNHLY, CDR2 FYNNEI. The CDR3 has 15 amino acids. Trimming left V 6 bases short and J 2 bases short, with 16 bases between.

The chain recombines TRBV19 with TRBJ2-5, with D perhaps matching TRBD2 (5 bases). Trimming cost V 7 bases and J 5 bases, with 11 bases left between them. The germline V gene encodes CDR1 LNHDA and CDR2 SQIVND (reference sequence). This CDR3 contains 12 residues. The CDR3 nucleotides read TGTGCCAGTAAACCCGGCGGGGAGACCCAGTACTTC. Protein: CASKPGGETQYF.

This clonotype was detected ten times or more. This may stem from a read error, because a much larger clone lies one nucleotide away. The V and J genes are TRBV27 and TRBJ2-7, with 10 bases matching TRBD1. CDR3 size: 16 residues. Germline V gene lookup returns CDR1 MNHEY and CDR2 SMNVEV (reference sequence). V gave up 5 bases and J gave up 4 bases; unmatched junction bases: 11. CDR3 sequence: CASSPQLGTGDYEQYF. The CDR3 region has the DNA TGTGCCAGCAGTCCACAACTCGGGACAGGGGATTACGAGCAGTACTTC.

This clonotype came up many times. The chain links TRBV6-1 to TRBJ1-2, with D possibly TRBD1 on 5 matching bases. CDR3 length equals 13 residues. Trimming removed 5 bases from V and 8 bases from J, with 15 bases in between. CDR1 and CDR2 from the germline V gene are MNHNS and SASEGT. CDR3 sequence: CASSHTDIRGYTF. The CDR3 DNA is TGTGCCAGCAGTCATACGGACATTCGGGGCTACACCTTC.

This clonotype showed up many times. This chain uses TRBV5-1 with TRBJ1-4; the D is unclear. The V gene lost 2 bases and the J gene lost 5 bases, with 7 bases spanning the gap. The CDR3 totals 13 residues. Germline assignment: CDR1 SGHRS and CDR2 YFSETQ. In nucleotides, the CDR3 is TGCGCCAGCAGCTTTCGGCCCAATGAAAAACTGTTTTTT. This codes for CASSFRPNEKLFF.

The genes are TRBV5-6 and TRBJ1-5; a weak D match, TRBD1 (6 bases). The CDR3 length is 15 residues. Trimming took 5 bases from V and 0 from J, leaving 12 bases between them. Germline loops: CDR1 SGHDT, CDR2 YYEEEE. The CDR3 DNA follows: TGTGCCAGCAGACAGGGACAAAATAGCAATCAGCCCCAGCATTTT. Protein sequence: CASRQGQNSNQPQHF.

The table lists this clonotype with many counts. The chain has TRBV14 and TRBJ1-2, with TRBD1 as a possible D gene (6 bases). The CDR3 runs 16 residues. Trimming stripped 3 bases from V and 0 bases from J, with 14 bases between. CDR1 is SGHDN and CDR2 is FVKESK in the germline V gene. CDR3 sequence reads: CASSQRSNRANYGYTF. The DNA for the CDR3 is TGTGCCAGCAGCCAGCGGTCCAACAGGGCTAACTATGGCTACACCTTC.

In its sample, this clonotype was seen many times. CDR3 sequence reads: CASSPRQGSYNEQFF. The CDR3 DNA follows: TGTGCCAGCAGCCCGCGACAGGGCTCCTACAATGAGCAGTTCTTC. J is TRBJ2-1 and V is TRBV3-1, with TRBD1 matching 7 bases. CDR3 length: 15 amino acids. The germline V gene encodes CDR1 LGHDT and CDR2 YNNKEL (reference sequence). V lost 4 bases to trimming and J lost 0 bases; unmatched junction nucleotides: 3.

This clonotype showed up many times. The chain joins TRBV29-1 to TRBJ2-5; 8 nucleotides agree with TRBD1. In germline, CDR1 is SQVTM, CDR2 ANQGSEA. Losses at the gene ends were 1 base for V and 4 bases for J; bases not matched to a gene: 2. The CDR3 sequence is 13 residues long. DNA of the CDR3: TGCAGCGTTGAAGCCGGGACAGGAGAGACCCAGTACTTC. This gives the protein CSVEAGTGETQYF. The full variable domain, its missing parts supplied by reference TRBV29-1 and TRBJ2-5, is SAVISQKPSRDICQRGTSLTIQCQVDSQVTMMFWYRQQPGQSLTLIATANQGSEATYESGFVIDKFPISRPNLTFSTLTVSNMSPEDSSIYLCSVEAGTGETQYFGPGTRLLVL.

This clonotype has at least ten counts. This rearrangement joins TRBV27 to TRBJ2-1; D is unresolved. The germline V and J ends were trimmed by 3 bases and 2 bases, with 8 bases remaining between them. Germline CDR1 is MNHEY and CDR2 is SMNVEV (reference sequence). The CDR3 sequence is 14 residues long. The CDR3 loop reads CASSLGPTYNEQFF. In DNA, the CDR3 is TGTGCCAGCAGTTTGGGCCCTACCTACAATGAGCAGTTCTTC.

As concerns this clonotype: Being one base from a much bigger clone, this may be a read error. The chain employs TRBV12-3 or TRBV12-4 and TRBJ1-2; D gene uncertain. This CDR3 contains 10 residues. CDR3 residues: CTSSQSGYTF. Written as DNA, the CDR3 is TGTACCAGCAGTCAAAGTGGCTACACCTTC.

This chain links TRBV2 with TRBJ1-6; D is unresolved. V was cut by 6 bases and J by 0 bases, with 15 bases left in between. Germline V gene sequence: CDR1 SNHLY, CDR2 FYNNEI. This CDR3 is built from 17 residues. DNA for the CDR3: TGTGCCAGCAGCCCAGGACCGGAGAGCTCCTATAATTCACCCCTCCACTTT. Translated: CASSPGPESSYNSPLHF.